Following are 6 T cell receptor beta chains from one sample sequenced in a study of OX40 agonist ivuxolimab in advanced cancers. Repertoires were generated with immunoSEQ multiplex PCR, while TCRdb's copy carries only in-frame clones and drops some. The sample shows nearly 25,000 clones, 77% of them seen only once. Sample: CD4+ or CD8+ T cells sorted from blood, taken in a trial of the OX40 agonist ivuxolimab. The origin of the receptors is an adult with an advanced solid tumor such as melanoma, head and neck, liver or kidney cancer.

The rearrangement links TRBV6-5 to TRBJ1-1, with D unclear. Per germline, CDR1 MNHEY and CDR2 SVGAGI. This CDR3 comprises 12 residues. Trimming took 10 bases from V and 1 from J, leaving 10 bases between them. CDR3 amino acids: CATLKGNTEAFF. The CDR3, as DNA: TGTGCCACCTTAAAGGGGAACACTGAAGCTTTCTTT.

For this clone: Other nucleotide sequences in the sample specify the same CDR3. This chain connects TRBV6-6 to TRBJ1-1; possible D gene TRBD1, 5 bases. Germline V CDR1 and CDR2: MNHNY, SVGAGI (reference sequence). The CDR3 has 10 residues. The V gene lost 5 bases and the J gene lost 8 bases, with 6 bases spanning the gap. The CDR3 spells CASSRTEAFF. Written as DNA, the CDR3 is TGTGCCAGCAGTCGGACAGAAGCTTTCTTT.

This clone was counted only a few times. The chain carries TRBV7-6 and TRBJ2-7; D is uncertain. Trimming left V 3 bases short and J 2 bases short, with 11 bases between. CDR3 length: 14 amino acids. Germline V gene data show CDR1 as SGHVS and CDR2 as FNYEAQ. In DNA, the CDR3 is TGTGCCAGCAGCTTTGGTTTCAGTGCCTACGAGCAGTACTTC. It specifies CASSFGFSAYEQYF.

This rearrangement joins TRBV4-1 to TRBJ2-7; 9 nucleotides match TRBD1. There are 16 residues in the CDR3. CDR1 and CDR2 from the germline V gene are MGHRA and YSYEKL. V shed 4 bases and J 2 bases; nucleotides not matched to a gene: 9. CDR3 in DNA: TGCGCCAGCAGCCCCATAGGACAGGGGTCCCCCTACGAGCAGTACTTC. It is translated as CASSPIGQGSPYEQYF.

The rearrangement uses TRBV5-6 and TRBJ2-5, with D perhaps being TRBD1 or TRBD2 (6 bases each). Germline CDR1 reads SGHDT; CDR2 reads YYEEEE. The CDR3 runs to 15 residues. Trimming took 1 base from V and 2 from J, leaving 12 bases between them. DNA of the CDR3: TGTGCCAGCAGCTTGCGGGGGCGGGGACAAGAGACCCAGTACTTC. It yields the protein CASSLRGRGQETQYF. The full variable domain, completed using reference TRBV5-6 and TRBJ2-5, is DAGVTQSPTHLIKTRGQQVTLRCSPKSGHDTVSWYQQALGQGPQFIFQYYEEEERQRGNFPDRFSGHQFPNYSSELNVNALLLGDSALYLCASSLRGRGQETQYFGPGTRLLVL.

Only one count was recorded for this clone. This chain connects TRBV12-5 to TRBJ2-7; 8 positions agree with TRBD2. Germline V CDR1 and CDR2: LGHNT, FRNRAP. This CDR3 has 17 residues. V lost 5 bases to trimming and J lost 2 bases; unmatched junction nucleotides: 14. The CDR3 region is CASGPECQRGPTYEQYF. The CDR3 nucleotides read TGTGCTAGTGGTCCCGAGTGTCAGCGGGGGCCCACCTACGAGCAGTACTTC.